This is a list of T cell receptor beta chains from one sample in a study of control samples from healthy donors and cancer patients. Clones were read by immunoSEQ multiplex PCR, and TCRdb kept only the in-frame ones, dropping some. Of some 100,000 clones in the sample, 79% were seen once. The specimen was blood. The receptor source for this set is a woman aged 25 to 39 in good health. CDR3s include the opening cysteine and the closing phenylalanine or tryptophan. Fields, in order: V gene, J gene, CDR3 protein.

v_call: TRBV5-6
j_call: TRBJ2-3
cdr3_aa: CASSTRPSLTQYF

v_call: TRBV11-3
j_call: TRBJ2-1
cdr3_aa: CASSLTYYNEQFF

v_call: TRBV27
j_call: TRBJ2-3
cdr3_aa: CASRSGQSTDTQYF

v_call: TRBV5-4
j_call: TRBJ1-1
cdr3_aa: CASSPSEELNTEAFF

v_call: TRBV7-2
j_call: TRBJ2-1
cdr3_aa: CASSLKSSGANEQFF

v_call: TRBV12-3/TRBV12-4
j_call: TRBJ2-3
cdr3_aa: CASSYLFADTQYF

v_call: TRBV6-5
j_call: TRBJ1-5
cdr3_aa: CASSYSSGWPQHF

v_call: TRBV5-8
j_call: TRBJ1-5
cdr3_aa: CASGIFSGRPQHF

v_call: TRBV6-2/TRBV6-3
j_call: TRBJ2-6
cdr3_aa: CASSYSSQSGANVLTF

v_call: TRBV5-1
j_call: TRBJ2-1
cdr3_aa: CASSPRPYNEQFF

v_call: TRBV19
j_call: TRBJ1-1
cdr3_aa: CASSAGTGGTEAFF

v_call: TRBV11-3
j_call: TRBJ2-7
cdr3_aa: CASSSGQGGSYEQYF

v_call: TRBV19
j_call: TRBJ2-2
cdr3_aa: CASTPRDRVNTGELFF

v_call: TRBV5-6
j_call: TRBJ2-5
cdr3_aa: CASSFITGGLETQYF

v_call: TRBV7-9
j_call: TRBJ2-3
cdr3_aa: CASISQPGGGDTQYF

v_call: TRBV6-5
j_call: TRBJ1-1
cdr3_aa: CASRPGQVGNTEAFF

v_call: TRBV30
j_call: TRBJ1-3
cdr3_aa: CAWSVSSGNTIYF

v_call: TRBV10-1
j_call: TRBJ2-3
cdr3_aa: CASSEATGVDTQYF

v_call: TRBV9
j_call: TRBJ2-5
cdr3_aa: CASSVDSSTGQETQYF

v_call: TRBV5-8
j_call: TRBJ2-2
cdr3_aa: CASSPQGAGTGELFF

v_call: TRBV7-3
j_call: TRBJ1-1
cdr3_aa: CASSRARGGTAEAFF

v_call: TRBV14
j_call: TRBJ1-2
cdr3_aa: CASGLGNGYTF

v_call: TRBV24-1
j_call: TRBJ2-6
cdr3_aa: CATSDPDSGANVLTF

v_call: TRBV5-1
j_call: TRBJ1-5
cdr3_aa: CASSQDGNQPQHF

v_call: TRBV14
j_call: TRBJ1-1
cdr3_aa: CASSQDAGARGTEAFF

v_call: TRBV9
j_call: TRBJ2-1
cdr3_aa: CASSPHRWDAGLLAGNEQFF

v_call: TRBV6-2/TRBV6-3
j_call: TRBJ2-5
cdr3_aa: CASSHSRGGETQYF

v_call: TRBV7-2
j_call: TRBJ2-1
cdr3_aa: CASSPSGGFYEQFF

v_call: TRBV19
j_call: TRBJ1-2
cdr3_aa: CASSMGQNYGYTF

v_call: TRBV3-1/TRBV3-2
j_call: TRBJ2-2
cdr3_aa: CASSQGDGELFF

v_call: TRBV7-9
j_call: TRBJ1-1
cdr3_aa: CASSPFGQGGMNTEAFF

v_call: TRBV12-3/TRBV12-4
j_call: TRBJ1-1
cdr3_aa: CASSRYTEAFF

v_call: TRBV13
j_call: TRBJ2-7
cdr3_aa: CASSLGRGRGQGGEQYF

v_call: TRBV2
j_call: TRBJ1-2
cdr3_aa: CASSDGGLGYTF

v_call: TRBV6-5
j_call: TRBJ2-7
cdr3_aa: CASRRGGRVSEQYF

v_call: TRBV15
j_call: TRBJ1-4
cdr3_aa: CATSRVGNSNEKLFF

v_call: TRBV11-2
j_call: TRBJ1-2
cdr3_aa: CASSATENREGTF

v_call: TRBV18
j_call: TRBJ1-2
cdr3_aa: CASSPGQGYGYTF

v_call: TRBV5-6
j_call: TRBJ2-1
cdr3_aa: CASSLTGGADNEQFF

v_call: TRBV19
j_call: TRBJ1-2
cdr3_aa: CASKALGQENGYTF

v_call: TRBV14
j_call: TRBJ2-1
cdr3_aa: CASSQDRLSGGSYNEQFF

v_call: TRBV30
j_call: TRBJ1-2
cdr3_aa: CAWTPRNYGYTF

v_call: TRBV6-6
j_call: TRBJ1-5
cdr3_aa: CASSYPQGAGNQPQHF

v_call: TRBV29-1
j_call: TRBJ1-5
cdr3_aa: CSVAGRGGNQPQHF

v_call: TRBV6-4
j_call: TRBJ2-6
cdr3_aa: CASSGGAGANVLTF

v_call: TRBV6-1
j_call: TRBJ2-2
cdr3_aa: CASSKVGPIQRGELFF

v_call: TRBV2
j_call: TRBJ2-1
cdr3_aa: CASSGIGNNEQFF